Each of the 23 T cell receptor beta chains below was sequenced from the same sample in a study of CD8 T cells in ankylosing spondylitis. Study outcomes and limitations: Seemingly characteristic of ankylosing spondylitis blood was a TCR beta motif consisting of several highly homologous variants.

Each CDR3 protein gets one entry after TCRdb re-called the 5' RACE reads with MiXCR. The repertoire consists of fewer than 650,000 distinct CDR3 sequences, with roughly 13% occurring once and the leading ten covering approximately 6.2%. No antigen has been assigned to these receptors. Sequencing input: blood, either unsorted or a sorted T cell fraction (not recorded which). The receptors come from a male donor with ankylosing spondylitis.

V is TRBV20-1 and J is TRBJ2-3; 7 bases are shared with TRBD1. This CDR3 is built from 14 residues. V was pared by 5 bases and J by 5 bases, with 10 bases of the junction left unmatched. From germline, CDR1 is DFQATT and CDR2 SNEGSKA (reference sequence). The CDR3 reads CSAPDRKGGDTQYF. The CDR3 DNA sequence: TGCAGTGCTCCGGACAGGAAGGGTGGAGATACGCAGTATTTT.

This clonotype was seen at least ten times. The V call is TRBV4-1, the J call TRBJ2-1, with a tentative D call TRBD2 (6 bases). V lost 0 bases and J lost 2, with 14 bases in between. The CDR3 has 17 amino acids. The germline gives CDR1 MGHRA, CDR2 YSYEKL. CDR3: CASSQEGRGVAYNEQFF. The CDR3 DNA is TGCGCCAGCAGCCAAGAAGGGCGGGGTGTTGCCTACAATGAGCAGTTCTTC.

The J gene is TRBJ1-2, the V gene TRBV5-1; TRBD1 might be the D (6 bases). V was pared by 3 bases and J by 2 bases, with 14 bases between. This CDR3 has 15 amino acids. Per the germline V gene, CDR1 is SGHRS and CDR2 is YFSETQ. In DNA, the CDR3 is TGCGCCAGCAGCTCGAGGGGGGGATCCAACTATGGCTACACCTTC. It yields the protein CASSSRGGSNYGYTF.

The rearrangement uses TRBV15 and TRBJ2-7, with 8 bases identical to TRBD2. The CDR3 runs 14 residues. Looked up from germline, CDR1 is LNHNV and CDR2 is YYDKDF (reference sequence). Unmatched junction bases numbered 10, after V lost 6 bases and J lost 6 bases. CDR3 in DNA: TGTGCCACCAGTTGGGCGGGAGGATCCGGCGAGCAGTACTTC. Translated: CATSWAGGSGEQYF. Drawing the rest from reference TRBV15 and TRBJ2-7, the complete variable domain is DAMVIQNPRYQVTQFGKPVTLSCSQTLNHNVMYWYQQKSSQAPKLLFHYYDKDFNNEADTPDNFQSRRPNTSFCFLDIRSPGLGDTAMYLCATSWAGGSGEQYFGPGTRLTVT.

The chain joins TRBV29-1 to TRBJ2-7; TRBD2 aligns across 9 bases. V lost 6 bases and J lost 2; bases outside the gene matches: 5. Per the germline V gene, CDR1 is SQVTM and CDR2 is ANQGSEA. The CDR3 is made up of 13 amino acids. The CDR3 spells CSVGTSRTYEQYF. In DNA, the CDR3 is TGCAGCGTCGGGACTAGCCGAACCTACGAGCAGTACTTC.

The CDR3: CASSVTGVSSGANVLTF. CDR3 coding DNA: TGTGCCAGCAGCGTTACGGGAGTGAGCTCTGGGGCCAACGTCCTGACTTTC. The V gene is TRBV9, the J gene TRBJ2-6, with a possible D match to TRBD2 (6 bases). The germline V gene encodes CDR1 SGDLS and CDR2 YYNGEE. This CDR3 has 17 amino acids. V gave up 2 bases and J gave up 0 bases, with 12 bases separating them.

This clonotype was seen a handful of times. The CDR3: CSGGTSGRYEQYV. Written as DNA, the CDR3 is TGCAGCGGGGGGACTAGCGGGAGGTACGAGCAGTACGTC. The chain carries TRBV29-1 and TRBJ2-7, with 15 positions matching TRBD2. CDR1 SQVTM and CDR2 ANQGSEA come from the germline V gene. Trimming removed 7 bases from V and 4 bases from J; junction bases left unmatched: 2. This CDR3 has 13 amino acids.

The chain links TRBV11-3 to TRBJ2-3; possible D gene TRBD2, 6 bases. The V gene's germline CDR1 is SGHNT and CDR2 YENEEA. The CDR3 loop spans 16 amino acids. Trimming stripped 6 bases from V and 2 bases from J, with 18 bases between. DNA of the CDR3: TGTGCCAGCAGTACTGGGGATTGGGAGGACACAGATACGCAGTATTTT. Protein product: CASSTGDWEDTDTQYF.

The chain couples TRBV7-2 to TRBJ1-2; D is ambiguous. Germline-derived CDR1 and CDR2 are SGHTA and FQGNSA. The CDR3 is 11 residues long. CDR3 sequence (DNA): TGTCTCACCGGAGATAACTATGGCTACACCTTC. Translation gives CLTGDNYGYTF.

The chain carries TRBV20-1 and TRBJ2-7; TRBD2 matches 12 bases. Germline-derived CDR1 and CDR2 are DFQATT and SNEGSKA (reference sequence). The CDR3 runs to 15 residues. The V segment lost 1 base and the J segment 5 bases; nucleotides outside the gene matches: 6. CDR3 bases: TGCAGTGCTAGAGCTCTAGCGGGAGGGCCTGACGAGCAGTACTTC. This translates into CSARALAGGPDEQYF.

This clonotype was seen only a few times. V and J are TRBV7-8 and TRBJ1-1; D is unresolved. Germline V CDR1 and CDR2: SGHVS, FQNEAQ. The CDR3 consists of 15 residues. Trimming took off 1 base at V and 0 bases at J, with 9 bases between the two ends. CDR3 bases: TGTGCCAGCAGCTTAGACGAGCACCTGAACACTGAAGCTTTCTTT. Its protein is CASSLDEHLNTEAFF. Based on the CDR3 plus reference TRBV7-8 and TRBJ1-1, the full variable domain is GAGVSQSPRYKVAKRGQDVALRCDPISGHVSLFWYQQALGQGPEFLTYFQNEAQLDKSGLPSDRFFAERPEGSVSTLKIQRTQQEDSAVYLCASSLDEHLNTEAFFGQGTRLTVV.

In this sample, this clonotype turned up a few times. CDR3 in DNA: TGTGCTAGTGGTTTGGCTGGTGGAGCCAACGTCCTGACTTTC. It encodes CASGLAGGANVLTF. The V and J genes are TRBV12-5 and TRBJ2-6; D is unresolved. The V and J ends lost 1 base and 7 bases respectively, with 8 bases between them. The CDR3 contains 14 residues. CDR1 LGHNT and CDR2 FRNRAP come from the germline V gene.

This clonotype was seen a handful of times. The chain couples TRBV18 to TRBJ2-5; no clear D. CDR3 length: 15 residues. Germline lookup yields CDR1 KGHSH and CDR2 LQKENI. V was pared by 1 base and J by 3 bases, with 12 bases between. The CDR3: CASSPLGSTKETQYF. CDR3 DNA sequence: TGTGCCAGCTCACCACTTGGGTCAACGAAAGAGACCCAGTACTTC.

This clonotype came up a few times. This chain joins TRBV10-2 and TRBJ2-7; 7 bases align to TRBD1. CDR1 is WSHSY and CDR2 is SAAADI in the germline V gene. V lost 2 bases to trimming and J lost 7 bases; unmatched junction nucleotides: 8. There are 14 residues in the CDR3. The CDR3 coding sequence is TGCGCCAGCAGTGAGGGTAGGGGGCCGGGAGAGCAGTACTTC. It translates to CASSEGRGPGEQYF.

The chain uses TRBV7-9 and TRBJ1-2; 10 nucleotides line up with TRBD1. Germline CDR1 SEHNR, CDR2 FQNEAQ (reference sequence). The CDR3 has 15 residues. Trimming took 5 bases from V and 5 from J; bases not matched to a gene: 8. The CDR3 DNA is TGTGCCAGCAGCCCAGGGACAGGGGACGAGTATGGCTACACCTTC. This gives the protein CASSPGTGDEYGYTF.

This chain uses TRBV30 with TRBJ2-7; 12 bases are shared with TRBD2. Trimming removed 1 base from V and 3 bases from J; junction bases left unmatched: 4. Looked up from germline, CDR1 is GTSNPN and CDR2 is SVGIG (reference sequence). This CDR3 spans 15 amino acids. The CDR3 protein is CAWSAGLAGGYEQYF. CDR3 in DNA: TGTGCCTGGAGTGCGGGACTAGCGGGTGGCTACGAGCAGTACTTC.

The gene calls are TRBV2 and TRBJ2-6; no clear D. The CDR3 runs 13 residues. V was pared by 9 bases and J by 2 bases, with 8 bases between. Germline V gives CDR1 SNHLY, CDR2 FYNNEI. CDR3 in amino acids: CARRTTGANVLTF. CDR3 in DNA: TGTGCCAGGCGAACTACTGGGGCCAACGTCCTGACTTTC.

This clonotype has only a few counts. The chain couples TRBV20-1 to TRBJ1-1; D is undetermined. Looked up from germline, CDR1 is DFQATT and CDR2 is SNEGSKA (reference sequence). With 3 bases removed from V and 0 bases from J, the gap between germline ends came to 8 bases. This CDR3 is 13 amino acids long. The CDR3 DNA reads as TGCAGTGCTAGGCACAGAATGAACACTGAAGCTTTCTTT. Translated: CSARHRMNTEAFF.

The CDR3 bases are TGTGCCAGCAGTTTTTGGACAGGGGGCACTAATGAAAAACTGTTTTTT. Its translation is CASSFWTGGTNEKLFF. This chain links TRBV12-3 or TRBV12-4 with TRBJ1-4; TRBD1 matches 11 bases. V gave up 3 bases and J gave up 2 bases; unmatched junction bases: 2. There are 16 residues in the CDR3.

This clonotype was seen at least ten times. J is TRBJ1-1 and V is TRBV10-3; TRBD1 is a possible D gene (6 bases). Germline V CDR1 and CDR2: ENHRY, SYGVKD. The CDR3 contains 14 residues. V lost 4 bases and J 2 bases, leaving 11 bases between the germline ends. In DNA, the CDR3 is TGTGCCATCAGTGGTAGGACAGCCAACACTGAAGCTTTCTTT. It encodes CAISGRTANTEAFF.

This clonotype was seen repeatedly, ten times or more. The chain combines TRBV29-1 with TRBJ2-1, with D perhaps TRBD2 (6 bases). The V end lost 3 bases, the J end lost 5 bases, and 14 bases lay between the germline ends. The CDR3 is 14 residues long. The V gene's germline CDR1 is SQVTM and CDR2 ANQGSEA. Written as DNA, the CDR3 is TGCAGCGTTGACGGGCGGGACCTTAACAATGAGCAGTTCTTC. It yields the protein CSVDGRDLNNEQFF.

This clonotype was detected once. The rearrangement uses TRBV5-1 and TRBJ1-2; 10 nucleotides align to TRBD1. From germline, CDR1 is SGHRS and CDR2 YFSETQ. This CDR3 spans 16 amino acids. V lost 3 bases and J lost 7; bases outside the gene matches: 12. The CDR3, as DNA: TGCGCCAGCAGCTCGGCGCTGGGACAGGGGACCAGTGGCTACACCTTC. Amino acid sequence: CASSSALGQGTSGYTF.

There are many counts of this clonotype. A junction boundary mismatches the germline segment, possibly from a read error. The CDR3: CASSQGTSGTDTQYF. Written as DNA, the CDR3 is TGTGCCAGCAGCCAAGGGACTAGCGGAACAGATACGCAGTATTTT. The chain uses TRBV5-1 and TRBJ2-3; 11 bases align to TRBD2. Germline CDR1 SGHRS, CDR2 YFSETQ. CDR3 size: 15 residues.